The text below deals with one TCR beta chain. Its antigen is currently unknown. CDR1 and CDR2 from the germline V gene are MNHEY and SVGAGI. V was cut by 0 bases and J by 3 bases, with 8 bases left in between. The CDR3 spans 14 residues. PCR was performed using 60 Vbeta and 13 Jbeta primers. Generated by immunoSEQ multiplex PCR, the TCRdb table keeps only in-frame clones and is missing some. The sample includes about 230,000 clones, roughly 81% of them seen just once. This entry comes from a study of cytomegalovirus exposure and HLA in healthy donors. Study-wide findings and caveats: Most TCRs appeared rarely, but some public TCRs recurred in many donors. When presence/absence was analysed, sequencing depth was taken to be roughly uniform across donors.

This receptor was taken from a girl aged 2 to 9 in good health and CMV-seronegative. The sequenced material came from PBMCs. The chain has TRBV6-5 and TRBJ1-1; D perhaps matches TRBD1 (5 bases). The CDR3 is CASSYSGRDTEAFF. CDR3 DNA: TGTGCCAGCAGTTACTCGGGCAGGGACACTGAAGCTTTCTTT.